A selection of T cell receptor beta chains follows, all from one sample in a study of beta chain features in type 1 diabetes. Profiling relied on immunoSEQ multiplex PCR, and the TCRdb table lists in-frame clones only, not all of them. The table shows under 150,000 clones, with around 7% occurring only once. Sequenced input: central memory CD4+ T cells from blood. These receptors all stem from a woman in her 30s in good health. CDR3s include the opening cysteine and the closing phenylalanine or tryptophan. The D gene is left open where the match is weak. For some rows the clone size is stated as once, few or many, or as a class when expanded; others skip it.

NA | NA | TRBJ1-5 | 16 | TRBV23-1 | CASSQSEGNSNQPQHF | TGCGCCAGCAGTCAATCTGAGGGAAATAGCAATCAGCCCCAGCATTTT
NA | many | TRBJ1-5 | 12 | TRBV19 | CASNRRNQPQHF | TGTGCCAGTAATCGGAGGAATCAGCCCCAGCATTTT
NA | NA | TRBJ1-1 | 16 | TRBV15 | CATSREGRGLNTEAFF | TGTGCCACCAGCAGAGAAGGGCGGGGGCTTAACACTGAAGCTTTCTTT
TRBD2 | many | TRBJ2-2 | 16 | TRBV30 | CARRASGGANTGELFF | TGTGCTAGAAGGGCTAGCGGGGGAGCGAACACCGGGGAGCTGTTTTTT
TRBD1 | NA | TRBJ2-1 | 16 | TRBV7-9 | CASSPGGLRTYNEQFF | TGTGCCAGCAGCCCAGGGGGCTTGAGGACCTACAATGAGCAGTTCTTC
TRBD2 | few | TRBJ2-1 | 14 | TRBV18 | CASSPFAGANEQFF | TGTGCCAGCTCACCATTTGCGGGAGCCAATGAGCAGTTCTTC
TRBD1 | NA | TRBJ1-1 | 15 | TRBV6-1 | CASSDGNTGGTEAFF | TGTGCCAGCAGCGACGGAAACACAGGGGGCACTGAAGCTTTCTTT
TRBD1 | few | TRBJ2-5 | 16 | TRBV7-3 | CASSLHGTARQETQYF | TGTGCCAGCAGCTTACATGGGACAGCAAGACAAGAGACCCAGTACTTC
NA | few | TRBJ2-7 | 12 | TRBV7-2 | CASSRVLYEQYF | TGTGCCAGCAGCCGGGTACTCTACGAGCAGTACTTC
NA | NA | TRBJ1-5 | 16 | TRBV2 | CASSEYGPRGDQPQHF | TGTGCCAGCAGTGAGTATGGTCCTCGGGGAGATCAGCCCCAGCATTTT
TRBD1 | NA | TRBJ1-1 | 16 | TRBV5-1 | CASSYAGGVGGTEAFF | TGCGCCAGCAGTTACGCAGGGGGTGTGGGTGGCACTGAAGCTTTCTTT
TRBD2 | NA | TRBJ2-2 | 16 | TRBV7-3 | CASSPGLVLGTGELFF | TGTGCCAGCAGCCCGGGACTAGTCTTGGGCACCGGGGAGCTGTTTTTT
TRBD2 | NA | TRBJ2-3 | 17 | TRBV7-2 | CASSLGPGLAIVDTQYF | TGTGCCAGCAGCTTAGGCCCGGGACTAGCGATAGTCGATACGCAGTATTTT
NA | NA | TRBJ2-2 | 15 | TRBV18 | CASSTIQGYDGELFF | TGTGCCAGCTCAACAATTCAGGGGTATGACGGGGAGCTGTTTTTT
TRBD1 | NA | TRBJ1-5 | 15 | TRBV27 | CASSFEGAGNQPQHF | TGTGCCAGCAGTTTTGAGGGGGCTGGCAATCAGCCCCAGCATTTT
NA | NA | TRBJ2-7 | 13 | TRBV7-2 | CASSLVSRGEQYF | TGTGCCAGCAGCTTAGTGTCCAGGGGCGAGCAGTACTTC
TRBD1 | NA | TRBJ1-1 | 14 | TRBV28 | CASRPPWDRGEAFF | TGTGCCAGCAGACCGCCGTGGGACAGGGGTGAAGCTTTCTTT
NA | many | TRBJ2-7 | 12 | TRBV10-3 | CAIRQGSYEQYF | TGTGCCATCAGGCAGGGGTCCTACGAGCAGTACTTC